The 23 T cell receptor beta chains below were found in one sample sequenced in a study of T cells in Graves' hyperthyroidism and ophthalmopathy. Template material for amplifying TCR beta CDR3 regions consisted of RNA transcripts. The primer set for the first-round RT-PCR of the TCR CDR3 was HTBI. Using its own MiXCR run on the multiplex PCR reads, TCRdb lists one record per CDR3 protein. The profile shows about 210,000 distinct CDR3 sequences, roughly 15% of them singletons. Sequenced: blood. The receptors come from a man between 50 and 59 years old with Graves' hyperthyroidism.

V and J are TRBV20-1 and TRBJ2-2; D tentatively reads TRBD1 or TRBD2 (11 bases each). Between the trimmed V and J ends, which lost 5 bases and 6 bases, there was a span of 28 bases. CDR1 is DFQATT, CDR2 SNEGSKA, per germline (reference sequence). CDR3 length: 18 amino acids. CDR3 amino acids: CSAWDRGVLAGGAGELFF. The DNA of the CDR3 is TGCAGTGCTTGGGACAGGGGGGTGCTAGCGGGAGGTGCCGGGGAGCTGTTTTTT.

The chain links TRBV20-1 to TRBJ2-1; D could derive from TRBD1 or TRBD2 (5 bases each). The CDR3 extends over 15 amino acids. Trimming cost V 0 bases and J 2 bases, with 11 bases left between them. Germline assignment: CDR1 DFQATT and CDR2 SNEGSKA (reference sequence). CDR3 protein: CSARDARGTYNEQFF. CDR3 DNA sequence: TGCAGTGCTAGAGATGCGAGGGGAACCTACAATGAGCAGTTCTTC.

The chain couples TRBV20-1 to TRBJ2-5; no clear D gene. CDR3 length: 13 amino acids. V was shortened by 6 bases and J by 5 bases, with 16 bases between the two germline ends. In germline, CDR1 is DFQATT, CDR2 SNEGSKA (reference sequence). CDR3 protein: CSAAYPNRETQYF. DNA for the CDR3: TGCAGTGCAGCTTACCCGAATCGGGAGACCCAGTACTTC.

J is TRBJ2-3 and V is TRBV7-9, with TRBD1 matching 7 bases. Germline CDR1 reads SEHNR; CDR2 reads FQNEAQ (reference sequence). V gave up 5 bases and J gave up 5 bases; unmatched junction bases: 4. The CDR3 contains 13 residues. CDR3 in amino acids: CASSRTGVDTQYF. CDR3 DNA sequence: TGTGCCAGCAGCCGCACAGGGGTAGATACGCAGTATTTT.

Ten or more counts support this clonotype. This chain uses TRBV13 with TRBJ2-7; D may be TRBD1 (5 bases). Per the germline V gene, CDR1 is PRHDT and CDR2 is FYEKMQ (reference sequence). The germline V and J ends were trimmed by 4 bases and 3 bases, with 10 bases remaining between them. The CDR3 is made up of 13 amino acids. The CDR3 nucleotides read TGTGCCAGCAGCTCTGAACAGGACTACGAGCAGTACTTC. Translated, it gives CASSSEQDYEQYF.

In this sample, this clonotype turned up many times. The V call is TRBV6-1, the J call TRBJ1-5; TRBD1 matches at 7 bases. The junction had 7 bases not matched to a gene; V was cut back by 4 bases and J by 7 bases. CDR1 and CDR2 from the germline V gene are MNHNS and SASEGT. This CDR3 is built from 14 residues. CDR3 in DNA: TGTGCCAGCAGTGCCAGGGGGTCCGGGCAGCCCCAGCATTTT. This codes for CASSARGSGQPQHF.

The gene calls are TRBV12-3 or TRBV12-4 and TRBJ1-1; D is undetermined. This CDR3 region has 14 residues. Trimming left V 7 bases short and J 1 base short, with 13 bases between. The CDR3 DNA sequence: TGTGCCAGCACCTCCACGGGGAAGAACACTGAAGCTTTCTTT. Residues: CASTSTGKNTEAFF.

This clonotype was observed a handful of times. CDR3 protein: CATSDSGVDKNIQYF. The CDR3, as DNA: TGTGCCACCAGTGACTCAGGGGTTGACAAAAACATTCAGTACTTC. The chain carries TRBV24-1 and TRBJ2-4; D may be TRBD1 (6 bases). Between the trimmed V and J ends, which lost 4 bases and 3 bases, there was a span of 12 bases. Looked up from germline, CDR1 is KGHDR and CDR2 is SFDVKD. The CDR3 spans 15 residues.

This rearrangement joins TRBV12-3 or TRBV12-4 to TRBJ2-2; 12 bases map to TRBD1. The J segment lost 4 bases and the V segment lost 5 bases, leaving 14 bases of the junction unmatched. The CDR3 spans 19 residues. CDR3 nucleotide sequence: TGTGCCAGCAGTGCCGGGACAGGGGGCTTCGTGGTGTTCACCGGGGAGCTGTTTTTT. It encodes CASSAGTGGFVVFTGELFF.

This clonotype was observed a few times. The rearrangement links TRBV6-1 to TRBJ2-1; a weak D match, TRBD2 (6 bases). There are 11 residues in the CDR3. The ends were cut back, 6 bases at V and 13 bases at J, with 13 bases in the middle. Germline lookup yields CDR1 MNHNS and CDR2 SASEGT. CDR3 sequence reads: CASSQTAGQFF. CDR3 coding DNA: TGTGCCAGCAGCCAGACGGCGGGACAGTTCTTC.

V is TRBV7-9 and J is TRBJ2-2; the match to TRBD2 covers 8 bases. The V and J ends lost 3 bases and 4 bases, in that order; junction bases with no gene match: 4. The CDR3 is 15 residues long. The germline V gene has CDR1 SEHNR and CDR2 FQNEAQ (reference sequence). In DNA form, the CDR3 reads TGTGCCAGCAGCTTTTTAGCGGGAAGCACCGGGGAGCTGTTTTTT. Protein sequence: CASSFLAGSTGELFF.

This clonotype was seen at least ten times. The V gene is TRBV6-1, the J gene TRBJ2-7, with 10 bases aligning to TRBD2. CDR1 is MNHNS, CDR2 SASEGT, per germline. The CDR3 consists of 14 residues. V shed 5 bases, J shed 3 bases, and the junction held 4 bases outside the gene matches. As DNA, the CDR3 is TGTGCCAGCAGTACAGGGACTAGCGTCTACGAGCAGTACTTC. Translating gives CASSTGTSVYEQYF.

The chain couples TRBV20-1 to TRBJ2-7; 7 nucleotides agree with TRBD2. Germline V gene data show CDR1 as DFQATT and CDR2 as SNEGSKA (reference sequence). The CDR3 length is 14 residues. Trimming took 5 bases from V and 5 from J; bases not matched to a gene: 12. The CDR3 loop reads CSAGTGGGDHEQYF. The CDR3 DNA is TGCAGTGCTGGCACTGGGGGAGGGGACCACGAGCAGTACTTC.

This clonotype was detected a few times. The chain combines TRBV10-3 with TRBJ2-3; TRBD2 agrees at 10 bases. Germline assignment: CDR1 ENHRY and CDR2 SYGVKD. Trimming cost V 5 bases and J 0 bases; bases outside gene matches: 2. The CDR3 extends over 15 amino acids. DNA for the CDR3: TGTGCCATCAGTCAGCGGGAGGGTAGCACAGATACGCAGTATTTT. It codes for CAISQREGSTDTQYF.

This clonotype was recorded many times. The chain is built from TRBV2 and TRBJ2-3; D is ambiguous. The CDR3 has 11 amino acids. V lost 8 bases to trimming and J lost 2 bases, with 5 bases between them. Germline-derived CDR1 and CDR2 are SNHLY and FYNNEI. Written as DNA, the CDR3 is TGTGCCAGCCAAATCACAGATACGCAGTATTTT. Its translation: CASQITDTQYF.

Ten or more counts support this clonotype. The V and J genes are TRBV28 and TRBJ2-3, with unresolved D. The CDR3 contains 17 residues. The germline V gene has CDR1 MDHEN and CDR2 SYDVKM. The V gene lost 5 bases and the J gene lost 0 bases, with 18 bases spanning the gap. The CDR3 region has the DNA TGTGCCAGCAGTCCACTTACAGAGTTCCTTAGCACAGATACGCAGTATTTT. Protein sequence: CASSPLTEFLSTDTQYF.

This clonotype was observed many times. V and J are TRBV28 and TRBJ2-5; tentative D call: TRBD2 (6 bases). CDR1 is MDHEN, CDR2 SYDVKM, per germline. The CDR3 extends over 14 amino acids. V was cut by 3 bases and J by 5 bases, with 13 bases left in between. Here the CDR3 DNA reads TGTGCCAGCAGTTTTTCGGGGGAAGGGGAGACCCAGTACTTC. The encoded protein is CASSFSGEGETQYF.

V and J are TRBV5-5 and TRBJ1-3; no clear D gene. CDR3 length: 13 amino acids. The germline gives CDR1 SGHKS, CDR2 YYEKEE (reference sequence). Trimming removed 4 bases at V and 4 bases at J, with 9 bases between. The chain's CDR3 is CASSRPGGNTIYF. The CDR3 nucleotides are TGTGCCAGCAGCCGACCGGGGGGAAACACCATATATTTT.

This clonotype showed up many times. V usage is TRBV6-1 and J usage is TRBJ2-1; D is unclear. Trimming pared 6 bases from V and 4 bases from J, leaving 7 bases between. The CDR3 totals 12 residues. Looked up from germline, CDR1 is MNHNS and CDR2 is SASEGT. The chain's CDR3 is CASSGYYNEQFF. DNA for the CDR3: TGTGCCAGCAGCGGGTATTACAATGAGCAGTTCTTC.

This clonotype was recorded many times. The CDR3 loop reads CASSPDRDLETQYF. DNA of the CDR3: TGTGCCAGCAGTCCAGACAGGGACTTGGAGACCCAGTACTTC. This rearrangement joins TRBV28 to TRBJ2-5; D might be TRBD1 (7 bases). The germline gives CDR1 MDHEN, CDR2 SYDVKM. This CDR3 is built from 14 residues. The V end was cut by 5 bases, the J end by 5 bases, with 15 bases between.

This clonotype was picked up a small number of times. V usage is TRBV6-1 and J usage is TRBJ2-3; the match to TRBD2 covers 14 bases. This CDR3 has 19 amino acids. Germline CDR1 reads MNHNS; CDR2 reads SASEGT. After removal of 4 bases from V and 6 bases from J, the junction contained 15 bases not matched to a gene. This CDR3 reads CASSGGTSGRSVEIDTQYF. The CDR3 DNA is TGTGCCAGCAGTGGAGGGACTAGCGGGAGATCGGTGGAGATCGATACGCAGTATTTT.

The rearrangement links TRBV28 to TRBJ1-3, with D possibly matching TRBD1 (5 bases). The CDR3 extends over 14 amino acids. Deletions cut 6 bases from V and 4 bases from J, with 13 bases between. Per germline, CDR1 MDHEN and CDR2 SYDVKM. The CDR3 region has the DNA TGTGCCAGCAGGCGCGAGGGGTTCGGAAACACCATATATTTT. Residues: CASRREGFGNTIYF.

The chain joins TRBV12-3 or TRBV12-4 to TRBJ2-5; TRBD1 might be the D (6 bases). The CDR3 runs 15 residues. V was cut by 1 base and J by 5 bases, with 14 bases left in between. The DNA for the CDR3 is TGTGCCAGCAGTTTAGATCTCCAGGGGCGGGAGACCCAGTACTTC. It is translated as CASSLDLQGRETQYF.